The T cell receptor beta chain described here comes from a study of blood T cell repertoires in COVID-19. The CDR3 covers 15 residues. Germline V gene lookup returns CDR1 LNHDA and CDR2 SQIVND (reference sequence). V was pared by 5 bases and J by 5 bases, with 11 bases of the junction left unmatched. TCRdb's copy holds only in-frame clones and misses some; the assay was immunoSEQ multiplex PCR. The sample lists some 120,000 clones; around 90% were seen once. This receptor was taken from a man aged 50 or older with COVID-19, enrolled during active disease. V and J are TRBV19 and TRBJ2-7, with 8 bases aligning to TRBD1. Material for sequencing was peripheral blood. The CDR3, as DNA: TGTGCCAGTAGTCTTCGGACAGGGAAGGGAAACGAGCAGTACTTC. Translating gives CASSLRTGKGNEQYF.